This T cell receptor beta chain is from a study of identical twins. Study-wide findings and caveats: Abundant beta clonotypes from cord blood had fewer insertions, unlike memory repertoires, which showed none. Out-of-frame alpha sequences common to twins were enriched for low generation probability.

Looked up from germline, CDR1 is MNHEY and CDR2 is SVGAGI. Trimming left V 4 bases short and J 4 bases short, with 2 bases between. The CDR3 covers 11 residues. The table lists this clonotype with many counts. Its cognate antigen is unknown. TCRdb re-called the 5' RACE reads with MiXCR, one entry per CDR3 protein. Among roughly 750,000 distinct CDR3 sequences listed, around 20% were seen once. In addition, the sample was reused for a study of T cells expressing NK-cell markers. That source adds: Sorted CD3+CD56+NKG2C+, CD3+CD56+NKG2C- and CD3+CD56-NKG2C+ T-cell subsets were beta-chain profiled.

The sequence derives from a woman between 18 and 30 years old in good health. The specimen sequenced was PBMCs. The chain carries TRBV6-5 and TRBJ1-3, with D hard to call. The CDR3 nucleotides read TGTGCCAGCAGTTGGGGAAACACCATATATTTT. Encoded protein: CASSWGNTIYF.